The source of this TCR beta chain is a study of human T cells and chemical hapten exposure. Each CDR3 protein gets one entry after TCRdb re-called the RACE reads with MiXCR. The sample records 380,000 or so distinct CDR3 sequences, roughly 4.8% being singletons. The CDR3 is made up of 15 amino acids. V was shortened by 0 bases and J by 3 bases, with 9 bases between the two germline ends. The V gene's germline CDR1 is MNHNY and CDR2 SVGAGI (reference sequence). Study-wide points: A positive correlation with patch test score was shown by PT1 expanded TCR counts.

Turning to this clonotype: Its antigen is not identified.

Documented time point: patch test 1, 2 weeks after DPC sensitization. Indicated treatment: therapeutic diphenylcyclopropenone sensitization with weekly scalp DPC. The sequence was obtained from a woman in her forties or fifties with alopecia areata. Some clones in this sample may be carry-over from other donors' samples. The chain employs TRBV6-6 and TRBJ2-1; no clear D. This material consisted of whole blood, taken in connection with sensitization to the hapten diphenylcyclopropenone (DPC). The DNA of the CDR3 is TGTGCCAGCAGTTACTCGACCGTGGGCTACAATGAGCAGTTCTTC. Translation gives CASSYSTVGYNEQFF.